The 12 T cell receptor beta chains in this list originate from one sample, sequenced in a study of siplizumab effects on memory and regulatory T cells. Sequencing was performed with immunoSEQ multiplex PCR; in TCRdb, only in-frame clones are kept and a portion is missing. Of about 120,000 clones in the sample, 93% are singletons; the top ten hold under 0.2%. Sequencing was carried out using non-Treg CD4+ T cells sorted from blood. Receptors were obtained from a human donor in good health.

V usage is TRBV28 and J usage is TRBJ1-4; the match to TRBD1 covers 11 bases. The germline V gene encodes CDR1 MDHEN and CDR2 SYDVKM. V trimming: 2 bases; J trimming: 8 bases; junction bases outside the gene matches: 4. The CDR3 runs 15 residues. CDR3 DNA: TGTGCCAGCAGTTTACCCGGGACAGGGGGGGAAAAACTGTTTTTT. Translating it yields CASSLPGTGGEKLFF. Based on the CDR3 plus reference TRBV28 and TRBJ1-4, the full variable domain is DVKVTQSSRYLVKRTGEKVFLECVQDMDHENMFWYRQDPGLGLRLIYFSYDVKMKEKGDIPEGYSVSREKKERFSLILESASTNQTSMYLCASSLPGTGGEKLFFGSGTQLSVL.

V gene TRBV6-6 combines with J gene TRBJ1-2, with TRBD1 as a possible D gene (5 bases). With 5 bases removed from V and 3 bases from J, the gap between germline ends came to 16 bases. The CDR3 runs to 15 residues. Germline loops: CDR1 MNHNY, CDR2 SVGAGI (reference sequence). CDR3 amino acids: CASSNRRGEYYGYTF. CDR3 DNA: TGTGCCAGCAGTAACCGACGGGGGGAATACTATGGCTACACCTTC.

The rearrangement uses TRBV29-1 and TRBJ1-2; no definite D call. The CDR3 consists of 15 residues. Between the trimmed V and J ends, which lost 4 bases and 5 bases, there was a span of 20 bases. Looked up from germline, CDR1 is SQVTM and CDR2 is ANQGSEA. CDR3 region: CSVAESLTASYGYTF. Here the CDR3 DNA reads TGCAGCGTTGCCGAATCGTTGACCGCCTCTTATGGCTACACCTTC.

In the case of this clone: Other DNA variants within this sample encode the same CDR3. The CDR3 DNA follows: TGTGCCAGCAGCGTACGAGGAACAGATACGCAGTATTTT. It is translated as CASSVRGTDTQYF. V usage is TRBV9 and J usage is TRBJ2-3; unclear D gene. The V end lost 1 base, the J end lost 3 bases, and 6 bases lay between the germline ends. CDR1 is SGDLS, CDR2 YYNGEE, per germline. The CDR3 is made up of 13 amino acids.

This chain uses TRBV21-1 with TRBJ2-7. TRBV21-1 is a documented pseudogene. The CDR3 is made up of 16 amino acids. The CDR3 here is CASSKVPGPVFYEQYF. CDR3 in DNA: TGTGCCAGCAGCAAAGTCCCGGGACCGGTTTTTTACGAGCAGTACTTC.

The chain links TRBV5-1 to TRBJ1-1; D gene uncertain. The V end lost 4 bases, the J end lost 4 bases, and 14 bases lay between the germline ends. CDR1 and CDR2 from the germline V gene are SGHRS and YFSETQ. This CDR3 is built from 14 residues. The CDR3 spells CASSGGITGTEAFF. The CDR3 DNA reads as TGCGCCAGCAGCGGCGGAATTACGGGCACTGAAGCTTTCTTT.

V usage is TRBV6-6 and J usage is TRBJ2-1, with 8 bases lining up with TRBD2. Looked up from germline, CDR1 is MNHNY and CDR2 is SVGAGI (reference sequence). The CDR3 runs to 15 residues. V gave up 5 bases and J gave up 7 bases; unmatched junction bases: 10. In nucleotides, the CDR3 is TGTGCCAGCAGTCCCGGGGGGGGCGTTAGGAATGAGCAGTTCTTC. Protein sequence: CASSPGGGVRNEQFF.

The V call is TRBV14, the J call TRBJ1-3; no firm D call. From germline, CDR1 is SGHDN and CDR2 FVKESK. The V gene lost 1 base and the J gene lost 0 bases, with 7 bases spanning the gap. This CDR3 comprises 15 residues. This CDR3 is CASSQVINSGNTIYF. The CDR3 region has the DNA TGTGCCAGCAGCCAAGTCATCAACTCTGGAAACACCATATATTTT. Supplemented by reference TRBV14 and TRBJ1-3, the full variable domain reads EAGVTQFPSHSVIEKGQTVTLRCDPISGHDNLYWYRRVMGKEIKFLLHFVKESKQDESGMPNNRFLAERTGGTYSTLKVQPAELEDSGVYFCASSQVINSGNTIYFGEGSWLTVV.

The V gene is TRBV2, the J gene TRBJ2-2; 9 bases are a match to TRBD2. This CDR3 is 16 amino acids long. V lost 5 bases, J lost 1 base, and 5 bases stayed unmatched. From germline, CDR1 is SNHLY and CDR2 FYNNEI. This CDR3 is CASSRLAVLNTGELFF. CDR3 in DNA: TGTGCCAGCAGTCGACTAGCGGTGCTGAACACCGGGGAGCTGTTTTTT.

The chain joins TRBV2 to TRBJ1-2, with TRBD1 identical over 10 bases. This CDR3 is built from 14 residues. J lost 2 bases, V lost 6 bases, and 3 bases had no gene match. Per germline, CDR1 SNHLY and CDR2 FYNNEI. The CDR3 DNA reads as TGTGCCAGCAGAGCGGGACAGGGGAACTATGGCTACACCTTC. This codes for CASRAGQGNYGYTF.

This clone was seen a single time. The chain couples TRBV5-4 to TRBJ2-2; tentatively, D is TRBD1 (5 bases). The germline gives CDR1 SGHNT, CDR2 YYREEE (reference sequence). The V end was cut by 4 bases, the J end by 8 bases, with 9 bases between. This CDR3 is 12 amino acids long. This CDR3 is CASSTPGGELFF. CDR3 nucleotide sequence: TGTGCCAGCAGCACCCCAGGGGGGGAGCTGTTTTTT.

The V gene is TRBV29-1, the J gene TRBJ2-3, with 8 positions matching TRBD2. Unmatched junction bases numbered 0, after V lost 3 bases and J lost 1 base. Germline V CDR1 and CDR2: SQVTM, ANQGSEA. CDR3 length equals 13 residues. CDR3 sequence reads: CSVERGGTDTQYF. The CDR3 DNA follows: TGCAGCGTTGAGCGGGGGGGCACAGATACGCAGTATTTT.